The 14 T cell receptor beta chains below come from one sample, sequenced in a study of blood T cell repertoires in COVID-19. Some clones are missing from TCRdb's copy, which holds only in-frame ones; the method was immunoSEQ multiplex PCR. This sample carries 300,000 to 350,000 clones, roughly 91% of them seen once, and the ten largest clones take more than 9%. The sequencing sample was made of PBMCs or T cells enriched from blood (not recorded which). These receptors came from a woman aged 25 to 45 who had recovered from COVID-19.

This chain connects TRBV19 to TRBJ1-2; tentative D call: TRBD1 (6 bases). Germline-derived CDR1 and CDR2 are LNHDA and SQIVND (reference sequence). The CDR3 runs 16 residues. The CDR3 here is CPTPNTAGGLIYGYTF. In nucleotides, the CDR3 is TGTCCCACCCCAAACACGGCGGGGGGCCTGATCTATGGCTACACCTTC.

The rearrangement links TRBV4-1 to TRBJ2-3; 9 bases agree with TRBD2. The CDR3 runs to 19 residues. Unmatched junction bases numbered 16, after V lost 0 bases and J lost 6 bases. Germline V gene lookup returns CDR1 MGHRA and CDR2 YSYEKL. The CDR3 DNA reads TGCGCCAGCAGCCAAGAGTATTTCGAGGCGGGAGGGATTAGGGATACGCAGTATTTT. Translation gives CASSQEYFEAGGIRDTQYF.

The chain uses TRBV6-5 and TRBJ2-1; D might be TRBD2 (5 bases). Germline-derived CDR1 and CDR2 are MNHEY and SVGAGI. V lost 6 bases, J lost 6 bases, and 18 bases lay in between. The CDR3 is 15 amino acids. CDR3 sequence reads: CASSPRGGFGNEQFF. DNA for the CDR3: TGTGCCAGCAGCCCCCGCGGAGGATTTGGCAATGAGCAGTTCTTC.

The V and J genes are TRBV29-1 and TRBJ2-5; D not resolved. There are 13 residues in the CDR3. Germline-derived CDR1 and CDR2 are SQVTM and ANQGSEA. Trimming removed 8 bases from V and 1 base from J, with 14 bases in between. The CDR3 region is CSINKRSQETQYF. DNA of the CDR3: TGCAGCATAAACAAACGGAGCCAAGAGACCCAGTACTTC.

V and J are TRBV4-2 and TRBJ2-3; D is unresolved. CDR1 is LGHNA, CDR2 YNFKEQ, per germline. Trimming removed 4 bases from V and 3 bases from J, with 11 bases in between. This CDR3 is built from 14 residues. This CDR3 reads CASSLGSETDTQYF. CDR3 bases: TGTGCCAGCAGCCTCGGTTCGGAGACAGATACGCAGTATTTT.

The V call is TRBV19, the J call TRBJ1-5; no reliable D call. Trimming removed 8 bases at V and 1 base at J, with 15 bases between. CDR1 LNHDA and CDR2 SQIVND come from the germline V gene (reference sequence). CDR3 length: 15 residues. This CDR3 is CASRLRILSNQPQHF. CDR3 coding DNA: TGTGCCAGTCGGTTGAGGATTCTGAGCAATCAGCCCCAGCATTTT.

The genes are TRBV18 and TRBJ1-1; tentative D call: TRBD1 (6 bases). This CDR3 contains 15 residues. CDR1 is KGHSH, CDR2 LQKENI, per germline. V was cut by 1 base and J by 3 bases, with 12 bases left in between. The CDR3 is CASSPLTGLDTEAFF. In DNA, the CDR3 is TGTGCCAGCTCACCACTGACAGGATTGGACACTGAAGCTTTCTTT.

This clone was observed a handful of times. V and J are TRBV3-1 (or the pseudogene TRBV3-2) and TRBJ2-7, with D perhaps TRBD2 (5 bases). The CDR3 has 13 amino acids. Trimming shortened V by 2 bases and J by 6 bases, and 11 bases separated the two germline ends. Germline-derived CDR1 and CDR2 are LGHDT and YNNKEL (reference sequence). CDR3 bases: TGTGCCAGCAGCCAACCGCCTAGCTCCGAGCAGTACTTC. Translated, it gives CASSQPPSSEQYF.

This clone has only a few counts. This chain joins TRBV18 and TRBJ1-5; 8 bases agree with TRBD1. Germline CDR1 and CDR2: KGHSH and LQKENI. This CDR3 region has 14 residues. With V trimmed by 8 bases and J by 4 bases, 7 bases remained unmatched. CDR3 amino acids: CASRQGSLNQPQHF. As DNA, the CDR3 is TGTGCCAGCAGACAGGGGTCGCTTAATCAGCCCCAGCATTTT. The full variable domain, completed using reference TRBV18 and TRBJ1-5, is NAGVMQNPRHLVRRRGQEARLRCSPMKGHSHVYWYRQLPEEGLKFMVYLQKENIIDESGMPKERFSAEFPKEGPSILRIQQVVRGDSAAYFCASRQGSLNQPQHFGDGTRLSIL.

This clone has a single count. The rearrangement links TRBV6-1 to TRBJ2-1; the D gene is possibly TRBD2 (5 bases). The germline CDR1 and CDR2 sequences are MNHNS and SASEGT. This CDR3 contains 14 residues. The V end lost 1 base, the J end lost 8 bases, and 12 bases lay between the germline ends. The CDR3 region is CASSEVSSGDEQFF. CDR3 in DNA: TGTGCCAGCAGTGAAGTTAGCTCCGGGGATGAGCAGTTCTTC.

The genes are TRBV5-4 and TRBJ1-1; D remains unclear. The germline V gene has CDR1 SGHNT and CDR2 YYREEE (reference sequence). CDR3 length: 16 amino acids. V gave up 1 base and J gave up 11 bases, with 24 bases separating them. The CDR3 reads CASSLHISYSGREAFF. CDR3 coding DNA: TGTGCCAGCAGCTTGCACATATCGTATTCGGGTCGAGAGGCTTTCTTT.

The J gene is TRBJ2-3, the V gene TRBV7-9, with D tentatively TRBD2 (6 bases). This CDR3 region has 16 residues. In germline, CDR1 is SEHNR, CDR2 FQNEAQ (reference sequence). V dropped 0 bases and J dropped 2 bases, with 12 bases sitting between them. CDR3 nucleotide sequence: TGTGCCAGCAGCTTAGCTGGGGCGGGGATCACAGATACGCAGTATTTT. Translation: CASSLAGAGITDTQYF.

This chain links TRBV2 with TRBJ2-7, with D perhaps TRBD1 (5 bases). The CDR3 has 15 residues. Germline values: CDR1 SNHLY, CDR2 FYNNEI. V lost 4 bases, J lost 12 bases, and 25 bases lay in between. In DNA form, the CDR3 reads TGTGCCAGCAGTGTTAATCCCGCGATTCGCAGGGCCGGGTACTTC. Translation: CASSVNPAIRRAGYF.

CDR3 sequence (DNA): TGTGCCAGCAGCTTAGGGACAGCCTCCGGCTACACCTTC. It encodes CASSLGTASGYTF. The chain has TRBV7-9 and TRBJ1-2; maybe TRBD1 (6 bases). The CDR3 loop spans 13 amino acids. With 1 base removed from V and 8 bases from J, the gap between germline ends came to 11 bases. In germline, CDR1 is SEHNR, CDR2 FQNEAQ (reference sequence).